This is a list of T cell receptor beta chains from one sample in a study of cytomegalovirus exposure and HLA in healthy donors. Clones were read by immunoSEQ multiplex PCR, and TCRdb kept only the in-frame ones, dropping some. The table includes about 99,000 clones, about a tenth detected once. The sequencing sample was made of PBMCs. Receptors originate from a man between 35 and 55 years old in good health and CMV-seropositive. Both conserved end residues are part of each CDR3. D genes are given only for firm matches. Where a row states a size, it is once, few, many or the class of an expanded clone; other rows omit it.

>TRBJ2-1|NA|TRBV7-3|NA
CASSLGLSNEQFF
TGTGCCAGCAGCTTAGGGCTTTCCAATGAGCAGTTCTTC
>TRBJ1-5|NA|TRBV19|few
CASNTGRNQPQHF
TGTGCCAGTAATACAGGGCGCAATCAGCCCCAGCATTTT
>TRBJ1-1|NA|TRBV7-6|NA
CASSSVDGNTEAFF
TGTGCCAGCAGCTCAGTTGATGGGAACACTGAAGCTTTCTTT
>TRBJ2-5|NA|TRBV7-2|few
CASSLAHTGQETQYF
TGTGCCAGCAGCTTAGCGCATACAGGCCAAGAGACCCAGTACTTC
>TRBJ2-3|TRBD2|TRBV5-6|few
CASSPSGRAARTDTQYF
TGTGCCAGCAGCCCGAGCGGGAGGGCCGCCCGCACAGATACGCAGTATTTT
>TRBJ2-3|TRBD2|TRBV9|NA
CASSVAAGSGRGSTDTQYF
TGTGCCAGCAGCGTAGCGGCGGGTAGCGGGAGGGGTTCGACAGATACGCAGTATTTT
>TRBJ1-2|NA|TRBV27|NA
CASSESSLYGYTF
TGTGCCAGCAGTGAGAGTTCTTTATATGGCTACACCTTC
>TRBJ1-1|NA|TRBV5-5|NA
CASSFSSIQGRTEAFF
TGTGCCAGCAGCTTTAGTAGTATCCAGGGTAGGACTGAAGCTTTCTTT
>TRBJ2-7|NA|TRBV11-2|NA
CASSLDRQSYEQYF
TGTGCCAGCAGCTTAGATAGACAGTCCTACGAGCAGTACTTC
>TRBJ2-5|TRBD2|TRBV7-6|few
CASSFRLAGAETQYF
TGTGCCAGCAGCTTCCGACTAGCGGGAGCAGAGACCCAGTACTTC
>TRBJ2-2|TRBD2|TRBV5-4|NA
CASSLKSGKGTGELFF
TGTGCCAGCAGCTTGAAAAGCGGGAAGGGCACCGGGGAGCTGTTTTTT
>TRBJ2-1|TRBD2|TRBV19|few
CASSIESGRALYNEQFF
TGTGCCAGTAGTATCGAAAGCGGGAGGGCCCTCTACAATGAGCAGTTCTTC
>TRBJ2-5|TRBD1|TRBV6-5|few
CASSYSGQGTATQYF
TGTGCCAGCAGTTACTCGGGACAGGGGACGGCGACCCAGTACTTC
>TRBJ2-7|TRBD2|TRBV18|NA
CASSPLAEGYEQYF
TGTGCCAGCTCACCTCTAGCGGAAGGCTACGAGCAGTACTTC
>TRBJ2-1|TRBD2|TRBV19|few
CASSTGLAGGLPYNEQFF
TGTGCCAGTAGTACGGGACTAGCGGGAGGCCTCCCCTACAATGAGCAGTTCTTC
>TRBJ1-1|TRBD1|TRBV30|few
CASHPGQENTEAFF
TGTGCCTCCCATCCGGGACAGGAGAACACTGAAGCTTTCTTT
>TRBJ2-1|TRBD2|TRBV4-3|NA
CASSQEGRPAGVGNEQFF
TGCGCCAGCAGCCAAGAAGGCCGGCCAGCGGGAGTCGGCAATGAGCAGTTCTTC
>TRBJ1-2|TRBD1|TRBV6-5|NA
CASRRQGGVGYTF
TGTGCCAGCAGAAGACAGGGCGGGGTTGGCTACACCTTC
>TRBJ2-7|TRBD2|TRBV7-8|NA
CASSSPTTLQAGVMQYEQYF
TGTGCCAGCAGCTCACCCACCACCCTTCAAGCGGGAGTCATGCAATACGAGCAGTACTTC
>TRBJ1-4|TRBD1|TRBV25-1|many
CASSEFGAGGLTNEKLFF
TGTGCCAGCAGTGAATTCGGGGCAGGGGGCTTGACTAATGAAAAACTGTTTTTT
>TRBJ1-1|TRBD1|TRBV5-3|few
CARSLGPPGQGAWNTEAFF
TGTGCCAGAAGCTTGGGCCCCCCGGGACAGGGGGCCTGGAACACTGAAGCTTTCTTT
>TRBJ1-2|TRBD1|TRBV2|once
CASSASTGSYGYTF
TGTGCCAGCAGCGCCTCGACAGGGAGCTATGGCTACACCTTC
>TRBJ2-1|TRBD1|TRBV4-3|few
CASSGGTGPRWEQFF
TGCGCCAGCAGCGGCGGGACAGGGCCTCGCTGGGAGCAGTTCTTC
>TRBJ2-3|NA|TRBV2|NA
CASSEQGPYTDTQYF
TGTGCCAGCAGTGAACAGGGGCCCTACACAGATACGCAGTATTTT
>TRBJ2-2|TRBD1|TRBV6-6|few
CASSYDRGQGTGELFF
TGTGCCAGCAGTTACGACAGGGGGCAAGGCACCGGGGAGCTGTTTTTT
>TRBJ2-5|NA|TRBV7-9|few
CASSARDFQETQYF
TGTGCCAGCAGCGCCAGGGACTTCCAAGAGACCCAGTACTTC
>TRBJ2-1|NA|TRBV9|few
CASSAPTGIPLHEQFF
TGTGCCAGCAGCGCCCCAACCGGGATACCCCTCCATGAGCAGTTCTTC
>TRBJ1-4|TRBD1|TRBV5-1|many
CASSKTGAGNEKLFF
TGCGCCAGCAGCAAAACAGGGGCCGGTAATGAAAAACTGTTTTTT
>TRBJ2-5|TRBD2|TRBV7-6|few
CASSPRGGLAGQQETQYF
TGTGCCAGCAGCCCTAGGGGGGGTCTAGCGGGCCAACAAGAGACCCAGTACTTC
>TRBJ2-2|NA|TRBV29-1|few
CSALESNTGELFF
TGCAGCGCCCTGGAGTCCAACACCGGGGAGCTGTTTTTT
>TRBJ1-1|TRBD1|TRBV15|NA
CATSRTGGTEAFF
TGTGCCACCAGCAGAACAGGGGGCACTGAAGCTTTCTTT
>TRBJ2-2|TRBD1|TRBV7-9|few
CASRGQGAGELFF
TGTGCCAGCCGGGGACAGGGGGCCGGGGAGCTGTTTTTT